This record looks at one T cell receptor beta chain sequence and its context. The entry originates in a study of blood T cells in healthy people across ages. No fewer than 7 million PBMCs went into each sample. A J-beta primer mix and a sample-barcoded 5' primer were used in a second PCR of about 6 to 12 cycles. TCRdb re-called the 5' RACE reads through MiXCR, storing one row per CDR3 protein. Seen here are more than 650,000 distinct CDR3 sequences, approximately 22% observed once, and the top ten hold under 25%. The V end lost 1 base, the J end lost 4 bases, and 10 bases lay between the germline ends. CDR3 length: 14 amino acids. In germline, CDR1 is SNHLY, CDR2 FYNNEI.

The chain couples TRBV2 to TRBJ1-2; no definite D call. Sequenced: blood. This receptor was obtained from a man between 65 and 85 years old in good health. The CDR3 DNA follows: TGTGCCAGCAGTGAAGGGAGGACGGCCTATGGCTACACCTTC. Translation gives CASSEGRTAYGYTF.